The 25 T cell receptor beta chains below were found in one sample sequenced in a study of human T cells and chemical hapten exposure. The time point denotes: pre-sensitization, week 0. As for treatment: therapeutic diphenylcyclopropenone sensitization with weekly scalp DPC. TCRdb passed the RACE reads through MiXCR, listing each CDR3 protein once. The sample consists of some 39,000 distinct CDR3 sequences, about 7.4% of them appearing once. This sample comprised whole blood, obtained in connection with sensitization to the hapten diphenylcyclopropenone (DPC). These receptors were obtained from a woman aged 50 to 60 with alopecia areata. Some clones in this sample may be carry-over from other donors' samples.

This clonotype was seen repeatedly, ten times or more. This chain uses TRBV7-9 with TRBJ2-2; D may be TRBD1 (6 bases). The CDR3 has 15 amino acids. Germline V CDR1 and CDR2: SEHNR, FQNEAQ (reference sequence). Trimming shortened V by 6 bases and J by 2 bases, and 13 bases separated the two germline ends. The CDR3 nucleotides read TGTGCCAGCAGACCCCAGGGGCTAAACACCGGGGAGCTGTTTTTT. Translated, it gives CASRPQGLNTGELFF.

In DNA, the CDR3 is TGCGCCAGCAAAAGACTGCTCGGACTAGCGGGAGACGAGCAGTACTTC. This gives the protein CASKRLLGLAGDEQYF. The rearrangement joins TRBV5-1 to TRBJ2-7; 13 bases line up with TRBD2. The CDR3 consists of 16 residues. V shed 6 bases and J 5 bases; nucleotides not matched to a gene: 11. Germline V gene sequence: CDR1 SGHRS, CDR2 YFSETQ.

This clonotype was counted ten times or more. The J gene is TRBJ1-2, the V gene TRBV27, with a weak D call TRBD1 (6 bases). The germline V gene has CDR1 MNHEY and CDR2 SMNVEV (reference sequence). V was pared by 2 bases and J by 3 bases, with 13 bases between. The CDR3 is made up of 15 amino acids. CDR3 in amino acids: CASSLIGGRDYGYTF. The CDR3 DNA sequence: TGTGCCAGCAGTTTAATAGGGGGTCGAGACTATGGCTACACCTTC.

The sample holds many counts of this clonotype. The chain couples TRBV6-1 to TRBJ2-5; 7 bases fit TRBD2. Looked up from germline, CDR1 is MNHNS and CDR2 is SASEGT. The trim removed 4 bases at V and 1 base at J, leaving 3 bases unmatched. The CDR3 consists of 14 residues. The CDR3 sequence is CASSVRTSQETQYF. In DNA form, the CDR3 reads TGTGCCAGCAGTGTTCGGACTAGCCAAGAGACCCAGTACTTC.

This clonotype showed up many times. The J gene is TRBJ2-5, the V gene TRBV11-2; the D call may be TRBD1 or TRBD2 (5 bases each). V dropped 5 bases and J dropped 1 base, with 11 bases sitting between them. CDR3 length: 14 amino acids. Germline CDR1 is SGHAT and CDR2 is FQNNGV. CDR3 sequence (DNA): TGTGCCAGCAGCCGCCCGGGACCCCAAGAGACCCAGTACTTC. Translated, it gives CASSRPGPQETQYF.

This clonotype was seen only a few times. The CDR3 loop reads CASSLTGPGELFF. The DNA for the CDR3 is TGTGCCAGCAGTTTAACGGGTCCCGGGGAGCTGTTTTTT. The chain carries TRBV28 and TRBJ2-2, with D unclear. V was pared by 2 bases and J by 6 bases, with 7 bases between. The CDR3 is 13 residues long. Germline V CDR1 and CDR2: MDHEN, SYDVKM.

There are many counts of this clonotype. The V call is TRBV9, the J call TRBJ2-1; D may be TRBD1 (6 bases). CDR1 and CDR2 (germline): SGDLS, YYNGEE. The CDR3 loop spans 16 amino acids. V dropped 3 bases and J dropped 2 bases, with 15 bases sitting between them. The DNA for the CDR3 is TGTGCCAGCAGCGGTTCCGGGGACACAGCCTACAATGAGCAGTTCTTC. Its translation is CASSGSGDTAYNEQFF.

This clonotype was observed a few times. The rearrangement joins TRBV29-1 to TRBJ2-5, with TRBD1 matching 7 bases. There are 13 residues in the CDR3. Per germline, CDR1 SQVTM and CDR2 ANQGSEA. V was pared by 5 bases and J by 4 bases, with 7 bases of the junction left unmatched. Written as DNA, the CDR3 is TGCAGCGTTCTCCCCACAGGGGCAGAGACCCAGTACTTC. As protein: CSVLPTGAETQYF.

The chain joins TRBV11-3 to TRBJ1-2, with D perhaps matching TRBD1 (6 bases). This CDR3 has 15 amino acids. V lost 1 base and J lost 6, with 15 bases in between. From germline, CDR1 is SGHNT and CDR2 YENEEA. The CDR3 spells CASSLGLGGADGYTF. The DNA of the CDR3 is TGTGCCAGCAGCTTAGGTCTTGGGGGGGCTGATGGCTACACCTTC.

This rearrangement joins TRBV5-1 to TRBJ2-2; D is ambiguous. This CDR3 region has 15 residues. From germline, CDR1 is SGHRS and CDR2 YFSETQ. V was pared by 2 bases and J by 3 bases, with 11 bases between. CDR3 region: CASSLGRRDTGELFF. DNA for the CDR3: TGCGCCAGCAGCTTAGGACGGAGAGACACCGGGGAGCTGTTTTTT.

This clonotype has a count of ten or more. This chain joins TRBV12-2 and TRBJ2-2; the D call TRBD1 from the table was never checked on the DNA. TRBV12-2 is termed a pseudogene. This CDR3 is built from 18 residues. The CDR3 coding sequence is TGTGCAAGTCGGCCCACACCTCCCCAGGGGGCGAACACCGGGGAGCTGTTTTTT. This sequence encodes CASRPTPPQGANTGELFF.

CDR3 sequence: CASSSCEAEKLFF. The CDR3 nucleotides are TGTGCCAGCAGCTCCTGCGAGGCCGAAAAACTGTTTTTT. This chain uses TRBV7-9 with TRBJ1-4; D unresolved. Germline CDR1 is SEHNR and CDR2 is FQNEAQ (reference sequence). The CDR3 has 13 residues. V lost 4 bases and J lost 8, with 11 bases in between.

In its sample, this clonotype was seen many times. The gene calls are TRBV5-4 and TRBJ1-2; perhaps TRBD1 as D (5 bases). Germline lookup yields CDR1 SGHNT and CDR2 YYREEE (reference sequence). CDR3 length: 13 residues. Deletions cut 0 bases from V and 6 bases from J, with 9 bases between. The CDR3 DNA reads TGTGCCAGCAGCTTGGTAGGAGGGGATGGCTACACCTTC. It yields the protein CASSLVGGDGYTF.

This clonotype has at least ten counts. The V and J genes are TRBV7-3 and TRBJ1-5; no definite D call. Germline CDR1 reads SGHTA; CDR2 reads FQGTGA. Trimming cost V 6 bases and J 0 bases, with 12 bases left between them. This CDR3 contains 15 residues. CDR3 sequence (DNA): TGTGCCAGCAGGGAAGACGGCTATAGCAATCAGCCCCAGCATTTT. Translating gives CASREDGYSNQPQHF.

In its sample, this clonotype was seen many times. The chain is built from TRBV7-2 and TRBJ2-3; D unclear. CDR1 is SGHTA, CDR2 FQGNSA, per germline. Trimming removed 5 bases at V and 3 bases at J, with 12 bases between. This CDR3 has 14 residues. The CDR3 DNA sequence: TGTGCCAGCAGCCAGACCTGGGCGACAGATACGCAGTATTTT. Translated, it gives CASSQTWATDTQYF. Drawing the rest from reference TRBV7-2 and TRBJ2-3, the complete variable domain is GAGVSQSPSNKVTEKGKDVELRCDPISGHTALYWYRQSLGQGLEFLIYFQGNSAPDKSGLPSDRFSAERTGGSVSTLTIQRTQQEDSAVYLCASSQTWATDTQYFGPGTRLTVL.

On this clonotype: This may be a read error: a much more frequent sequence differs by one nucleotide. This chain joins TRBV29-1 and TRBJ1-1; 7 positions match TRBD1. Germline CDR1 reads SQVTM; CDR2 reads ANQGSEA. This CDR3 is built from 13 residues. V shed 7 bases, J shed 1 base, and the junction held 6 bases outside the gene matches. The CDR3 is CSGRTGQNTEAFF. The CDR3, as DNA: TGCAGCGGGCGGACAGGACAGAACACTGAAGCTTTCTTT.

Ten or more counts support this clonotype. V gene TRBV10-2 combines with J gene TRBJ1-5, with 7 nucleotides matching TRBD1. Germline V gene lookup returns CDR1 WSHSY and CDR2 SAAADI. This CDR3 contains 16 residues. V shed 3 bases and J 2 bases; nucleotides not matched to a gene: 7. Here the CDR3 reads CASSDSLGTGNQPQHF. CDR3 in DNA: TGCGCCAGCAGTGACTCCCTCGGGACAGGCAATCAGCCCCAGCATTTT.

V usage is TRBV20-1 and J usage is TRBJ2-7; 7 positions agree with TRBD1. Germline V CDR1 and CDR2: DFQATT, SNEGSKA (reference sequence). V gave up 3 bases and J gave up 4 bases; unmatched junction bases: 6. The CDR3 totals 13 residues. The CDR3 DNA reads as TGCAGTGCTAGCCACAGGGGTAATTACGAGCAGTACTTC. Residues: CSASHRGNYEQYF.

This clonotype was detected ten times or more. This chain links TRBV29-1 with TRBJ2-5, with a possible D match to TRBD2 (6 bases). The V gene lost 6 bases and the J gene lost 5 bases, with 13 bases spanning the gap. The CDR3 has 12 residues. Germline V lookup: CDR1 SQVTM, CDR2 ANQGSEA. CDR3 amino acids: CSVSRGLETQYF. CDR3 DNA: TGCAGCGTGAGTCGGGGGTTGGAGACCCAGTACTTC.

Many counts were recorded for this clonotype. V is TRBV10-2 and J is TRBJ2-6; possible D gene TRBD2, 5 bases. CDR3 size: 16 residues. Trimming stripped 10 bases from V and 0 bases from J, with 16 bases between. Germline V gene sequence: CDR1 WSHSY, CDR2 SAAADI. This CDR3 reads CATLRGRSSGANVLTF. The CDR3 DNA reads TGCGCCACCCTGAGAGGGCGGAGCTCTGGGGCCAACGTCCTGACTTTC.

A few counts support this clonotype. The rearrangement uses TRBV11-3 and TRBJ2-5; 14 bases map to TRBD2. The CDR3 extends over 17 amino acids. V lost 5 bases to trimming and J lost 4 bases; unmatched junction nucleotides: 9. Germline V CDR1 and CDR2: SGHNT, YENEEA. The CDR3 bases are TGTGCCAGCAGCCATGGGACTAGCGGGAGAGGTATAGAGACCCAGTACTTC. Its protein product is CASSHGTSGRGIETQYF. Based on the CDR3 plus reference TRBV11-3 and TRBJ2-5, the full variable domain is EAGVVQSPRYKIIEKKQPVAFWCNPISGHNTLYWYLQNLGQGPELLIRYENEEAVDDSQLPKDRFSAERLKGVDSTLKIQPAELGDSAVYLCASSHGTSGRGIETQYFGPGTRLLVL.

This clonotype was counted a few times. V and J are TRBV12-3 or TRBV12-4 and TRBJ2-3; 13 bases agree with TRBD2. This CDR3 has 18 amino acids. The J segment lost 2 bases and the V segment lost 6 bases, leaving 11 bases of the junction unmatched. The CDR3 protein is CASSPGTSGAQFTDTQYF. Here the CDR3 DNA reads TGTGCCAGCAGCCCTGGGACTAGCGGGGCACAATTCACAGATACGCAGTATTTT.

This clonotype turned up a few times. CDR3 nucleotide sequence: TGCAGCGTTGTTGGGGTGCAAGAGACCCAGTACTTC. Translated: CSVVGVQETQYF. The chain carries TRBV29-1 and TRBJ2-5; D is unclear. Trimming stripped 4 bases from V and 2 bases from J, with 8 bases between. The CDR3 is 12 amino acids. The germline gives CDR1 SQVTM, CDR2 ANQGSEA. The whole variable domain, remainder taken from reference TRBV29-1 and TRBJ2-5, is SAVISQKPSRDICQRGTSLTIQCQVDSQVTMMFWYRQQPGQSLTLIATANQGSEATYESGFVIDKFPISRPNLTFSTLTVSNMSPEDSSIYLCSVVGVQETQYFGPGTRLLVL.

This clonotype was seen only a few times. The rearrangement links TRBV11-3 to TRBJ2-7; D is perhaps TRBD2 (5 bases). Trimming removed 5 bases at V and 3 bases at J, with 14 bases between. In germline, CDR1 is SGHNT, CDR2 YENEEA. The CDR3 length is 14 residues. The CDR3 here is CASSLGLPDYEQYF. The CDR3 DNA follows: TGTGCCAGCAGCCTCGGACTTCCCGACTACGAGCAGTACTTC.

Many counts were recorded for this clonotype. This sequence joins TRBV7-2 and TRBJ2-1; D may be TRBD2 (5 bases). The CDR3 runs 16 residues. Germline V gene data show CDR1 as SGHTA and CDR2 as FQGNSA. Trimming took off 3 bases at V and 0 bases at J, with 12 bases between the two ends. DNA for the CDR3: TGTGCCAGCAGCTTTCCTGGACTGGGCTCCTACAATGAGCAGTTCTTC. Its protein is CASSFPGLGSYNEQFF.